Here is one T cell receptor (beta chain) with its context. Its antigen remains unidentified. The data were taken from a study of shared clonotypes between healthy human individuals. Broader study findings: About 5% was the fraction of naive CD4 clonotypes found shared across four donors. Donor clonotype sharing was expected to depend on sequencing depth.

The CDR3 runs 10 residues. V lost 4 bases to trimming and J lost 12 bases; unmatched junction nucleotides: 2. Germline loops: CDR1 MNHEY, CDR2 SVGAGI. TCRdb's copy holds only in-frame clones and misses some; the assay was immunoSEQ multiplex PCR. Among about 2 million clones listed, about 95% were seen once. Terminally differentiated effector memory CD45RA+ cells were excluded by CCR7 positive selection of CD45RO-negative cells. Material: naive CD8+ T cells sorted from blood. This clonotype was sampled from a man aged 18 to 35 in good health. V and J are TRBV6-5 and TRBJ2-7; 8 nucleotides agree with TRBD1. CDR3 residues: CASSSDRAYF. CDR3 nucleotide sequence: TGTGCCAGCAGTTCGGACAGGGCGTACTTC.